Each of the 27 T cell receptor beta chains below was sequenced from the same sample in a study of T cell repertoires in aging, cancer and after chemotherapy. Peripheral blood genomic DNA, not sorted cells or RNA, was the template. Rearranged V-D-J TRB sequences were amplified with a mixed TRB-A/B primer pool. From the multiplex PCR reads, TCRdb called clonotypes with MiXCR, one entry per CDR3 protein. The repertoire holds several thousand distinct CDR3 sequences, with more than 30% as singletons. The sample consisted of blood. The origin of the receptors is a human donor with a blood cancer.

The chain uses TRBV6-6 and TRBJ2-3; D uncertain. CDR3 length equals 14 residues. The germline gives CDR1 MNHNY, CDR2 SVGAGI (reference sequence). V shed 6 bases and J shed 0 bases, with 10 bases lying between them. The CDR3 coding sequence is TGTGCCAGCAGACCGGCTTCTAGCACAGATACGCAGTATTTT. It codes for CASRPASSTDTQYF.

The chain has TRBV5-4 and TRBJ2-5, with D tentatively TRBD2 (6 bases). CDR1 is SGHNT, CDR2 YYREEE, per germline (reference sequence). This CDR3 comprises 13 residues. Trimming pared 3 bases from V and 5 bases from J, leaving 11 bases between. This chain's CDR3 is CASSYSAGETQYF. The CDR3 DNA reads TGTGCCAGCAGCTATAGTGCGGGGGAGACCCAGTACTTC.

The chain uses TRBV5-4 and TRBJ2-3; D uncertain. Trimming removed 2 bases at V and 1 base at J, with 11 bases between. The CDR3 covers 15 residues. CDR1 is SGHNT and CDR2 is YYREEE in the germline V gene (reference sequence). For the CDR3, the DNA is TGTGCCAGCAGCTTTGGACGGATGGGCACAGATACGCAGTATTTT. This sequence encodes CASSFGRMGTDTQYF. The full variable domain, in which reference TRBV5-4 and TRBJ2-3 provide the parts outside the CDR3, is ETGVTQSPTHLIKTRGQQVTLRCSSQSGHNTVSWYQQALGQGPQFIFQYYREEENGRGNFPPRFSGLQFPNYSSELNVNALELDDSALYLCASSFGRMGTDTQYFGPGTRLTVL.

This clonotype was counted between two and nine times. The V and J genes are TRBV11-3 and TRBJ1-3, with 7 nucleotides matching TRBD1. J gave up 4 bases and V 2 bases, and 8 bases lay outside the gene matches. Germline V gene sequence: CDR1 SGHNT, CDR2 YENEEA. The CDR3 runs to 16 residues. This CDR3 is CASSLLQGVGGNTIYF. The CDR3 DNA reads as TGTGCCAGCAGCTTACTGCAGGGGGTGGGAGGAAACACCATATATTTT.

This sequence joins TRBV6-5 and TRBJ2-5; D remains unclear. Germline V gene lookup returns CDR1 MNHEY and CDR2 SVGAGI. With 1 base removed from V and 0 bases from J, the gap between germline ends came to 9 bases. This CDR3 region has 15 residues. CDR3 coding DNA: TGTGCCAGCAGTTACTTGAGTATGTACCAAGAGACCCAGTACTTC. Its translation is CASSYLSMYQETQYF.

In this sample, this clonotype is medium-sized. CDR3 protein: CASSAETSGGAPQYF. CDR3 DNA: TGTGCCAGCAGTGCCGAAACTAGCGGGGGGGCCCCGCAGTATTTT. This chain links TRBV6-1 with TRBJ2-3; 13 positions match TRBD2. This CDR3 comprises 15 residues. J lost 10 bases, V lost 4 bases, and 8 bases had no gene match. CDR1 is MNHNS, CDR2 SASEGT, per germline.

This clonotype appeared a few times. The chain's CDR3 is CASGGGTYEQYF. The CDR3 nucleotides are TGTGCCAGCGGCGGTGGAACCTACGAGCAGTACTTC. This chain connects TRBV7-9 to TRBJ2-7, with D uncertain. The germline V gene encodes CDR1 SEHNR and CDR2 FQNEAQ (reference sequence). The CDR3 covers 12 residues. Trimming pared 8 bases from V and 2 bases from J, leaving 10 bases between. The whole variable domain, filled in from reference TRBV7-9 and TRBJ2-7, reads DTGVSQNPRHKITKRGQNVTFRCDPISEHNRLYWYRQTLGQGPEFLTYFQNEAQLEKSRLLSDRFSAERPKGSFSTLEIQRTEQGDSAMYLCASGGGTYEQYFGPGTRLTVT.

About this clonotype: An end of the junction does not agree with germline; a read error may underlie this. The chain combines TRBV10-3 with TRBJ2-6; D not certain. Per the germline V gene, CDR1 is ENHRY and CDR2 is SYGVKD. CDR3 size: 20 residues. CDR3 bases: TGTGCCATCAGAGAGTTCCCTCGCGTCGAGTCCATCTCTGGGGCCAACGTCCTGACTTTC. Protein sequence: CAIREFPRVESISGANVLTF.

This chain links TRBV6-1 with TRBJ2-1, with D tentatively TRBD2 (7 bases). V lost 7 bases, J lost 10 bases, and 20 bases lay in between. Germline CDR1 reads MNHNS; CDR2 reads SASEGT. The CDR3 consists of 14 residues. Here the CDR3 reads CASKELGGGWEQFF. DNA for the CDR3: TGTGCCAGCAAGGAGCTAGGGGGGGGCTGGGAGCAGTTCTTC.

For this clonotype: Being one base from a much bigger clone, this may be a read error. The V and J genes are TRBV29-1 and TRBJ2-2; D might be TRBD1 (6 bases). The CDR3 sequence is 12 residues long. CDR1 is SQVTM, CDR2 ANQGSEA, per germline. In DNA form, the CDR3 reads TGCAGCGTCCAAGGGGGATCCGGGGAGATGTTTTTT. Translated, it gives CSVQGGSGEMFF.

The CDR3 region has the DNA TGTGCCAGCAGCTCTCATCTGACTAGCGGGATAGAGGGTGAGCAGTTCTTC. Translation gives CASSSHLTSGIEGEQFF. The chain employs TRBV7-9 and TRBJ2-1; 11 nucleotides align to TRBD2. J gave up 9 bases and V 4 bases, and 14 bases lay outside the gene matches. Germline lookup yields CDR1 SEHNR and CDR2 FQNEAQ (reference sequence). The CDR3 length is 17 residues. Together with reference TRBV7-9 and TRBJ2-1, the CDR3 gives the full variable domain: DTGVSQNPRHKITKRGQNVTFRCDPISEHNRLYWYRQTLGQGPEFLTYFQNEAQLEKSRLLSDRFSAERPKGSFSTLEIQRTEQGDSAMYLCASSSHLTSGIEGEQFFGPGTRLTVL.

This clonotype occurred a few times. The rearrangement joins TRBV19 to TRBJ1-5; D is undetermined. This CDR3 spans 14 amino acids. Per germline, CDR1 LNHDA and CDR2 SQIVND (reference sequence). V was cut by 5 bases and J by 0 bases, with 8 bases left in between. Here the CDR3 DNA reads TGTGCCAGTAGTTTTAAGCGTAGCAATCAGCCCCAGCATTTT. Its translation: CASSFKRSNQPQHF.

V and J are TRBV12-3 or TRBV12-4 and TRBJ1-4, with D tentatively TRBD1 (6 bases). V gave up 6 bases and J gave up 10 bases, with 18 bases separating them. The CDR3 sequence is 14 residues long. This CDR3 is CASRRDNWARKLFF. The CDR3 nucleotides read TGTGCCAGCAGGCGGGACAACTGGGCCAGAAAACTGTTTTTT.

The gene calls are TRBV7-2 and TRBJ1-2, with D uncertain. The length of the CDR3 is 13 residues. The V gene lost 4 bases and the J gene lost 4 bases, with 10 bases spanning the gap. Germline assignment: CDR1 SGHTA and CDR2 FQGNSA. In DNA, the CDR3 is TGTGCCAGCAGCTCCCAACCGAGCTATGGCTACACCTTC. This sequence encodes CASSSQPSYGYTF.

This chain connects TRBV5-4 to TRBJ2-7, with D possibly matching TRBD1 (6 bases). The V and J ends lost 4 bases and 3 bases respectively, with 14 bases between them. CDR3 length: 14 residues. Germline V gives CDR1 SGHNT, CDR2 YYREEE (reference sequence). CDR3 nucleotide sequence: TGTGCCAGCAGCAGAGGACAGATAAACTACGAGCAGTACTTC. The encoded protein is CASSRGQINYEQYF.

V usage is TRBV6-2 or TRBV6-3 and J usage is TRBJ1-1, with TRBD1 as a possible D gene (5 bases). V was shortened by 3 bases and J by 1 base, with 6 bases between the two germline ends. The CDR3 has 13 amino acids. Per the germline V gene, CDR1 is MNHEY and CDR2 is SVGEGT. DNA for the CDR3: TGTGCCAGCAGTTATGGGGGGAACACTGAAGCTTTCTTT. Its translation: CASSYGGNTEAFF.

In this sample, this clonotype turned up a few times. V and J are TRBV2 and TRBJ2-7; TRBD2 is a possible D gene (6 bases). V lost 6 bases to trimming and J lost 1 base, with 25 bases between them. This CDR3 comprises 18 residues. Germline assignment: CDR1 SNHLY and CDR2 FYNNEI. The CDR3 region has the DNA TGTGCCAGCAGCGCCCACAGCCGGAGGGGCCCTAGGTCCTACGAGCAGTACTTC. Translation gives CASSAHSRRGPRSYEQYF.

This clonotype was recorded a few times. The chain joins TRBV10-3 to TRBJ2-5; TRBD1 agrees at 7 bases. The junction had 13 bases not matched to a gene; V was cut back by 10 bases and J by 2 bases. Germline V gene sequence: CDR1 ENHRY, CDR2 SYGVKD. This CDR3 spans 15 amino acids. Here the CDR3 DNA reads TGTGCCACGACCCAAAACAGGGGTGGTCAAGAGACCCAGTACTTC. The encoded protein is CATTQNRGGQETQYF.

This clonotype was picked up a small number of times. This chain uses TRBV19 with TRBJ2-2; 9 bases match TRBD2. There are 15 residues in the CDR3. The trim removed 5 bases at V and 9 bases at J, leaving 10 bases unmatched. Germline V gives CDR1 LNHDA, CDR2 SQIVND (reference sequence). The CDR3 is CASSWTSVWSRELFF. CDR3 DNA: TGTGCCAGTAGTTGGACTAGCGTCTGGAGTAGGGAGCTGTTTTTT.

Relative to its sample, this clonotype is medium-sized. The V gene is TRBV5-6, the J gene TRBJ2-2, with 9 bases identical to TRBD1. With 1 base clipped from V and 3 bases from J, the junction kept 10 bases outside the gene matches. This CDR3 spans 18 amino acids. Germline V gives CDR1 SGHDT, CDR2 YYEEEE. DNA of the CDR3: TGTGCCAGCAGCTTGAGGGACAGGGTTACTCGTTACACCGGGGAGCTGTTTTTT. This sequence encodes CASSLRDRVTRYTGELFF. Supplemented by reference TRBV5-6 and TRBJ2-2, the full variable domain reads DAGVTQSPTHLIKTRGQQVTLRCSPKSGHDTVSWYQQALGQGPQFIFQYYEEEERQRGNFPDRFSGHQFPNYSSELNVNALLLGDSALYLCASSLRDRVTRYTGELFFGEGSRLTVL.

The chain uses TRBV20-1 and TRBJ2-1, with no clear D. Germline CDR1 reads DFQATT; CDR2 reads SNEGSKA (reference sequence). Between the trimmed V and J ends, which lost 6 bases and 5 bases, there was a span of 17 bases. The CDR3 has 14 residues. For the CDR3, the DNA is TGCAGTGCAAAACCGAGCGCCTCTAACAATGAGCAGTTCTTC. Amino acids: CSAKPSASNNEQFF.

J is TRBJ1-2 and V is TRBV6-1, with a possible D match to TRBD1 (6 bases). Trimming shortened V by 7 bases and J by 10 bases, and 16 bases separated the two germline ends. CDR3 length: 12 amino acids. CDR1 and CDR2 (germline): MNHNS, SASEGT. CDR3 in amino acids: CASNLWGAAYTF. CDR3 sequence (DNA): TGTGCCAGCAACCTTTGGGGGGCAGCCTACACCTTC.

V is TRBV5-4 and J is TRBJ2-5, with TRBD2 identical over 8 bases. In germline, CDR1 is SGHNT, CDR2 YYREEE (reference sequence). The V segment lost 0 bases and the J segment 7 bases; nucleotides outside the gene matches: 8. The CDR3 loop spans 15 amino acids. The CDR3 is CASSLARGGGATQYF. CDR3 nucleotide sequence: TGTGCCAGCAGCTTGGCCCGGGGGGGAGGGGCGACCCAGTACTTC.

The genes are TRBV6-5 and TRBJ1-1; 7 bases are a match to TRBD1. V lost 0 bases, J lost 1 base, and 8 bases stayed unmatched. The germline gives CDR1 MNHEY, CDR2 SVGAGI. The CDR3 is 17 residues long. The chain's CDR3 is CASSYSRGRTGNTEAFF. In nucleotides, the CDR3 is TGTGCCAGCAGTTACTCGAGGGGACGGACAGGGAACACTGAAGCTTTCTTT.

V is TRBV28 and J is TRBJ1-5; no firm D call. V lost 3 bases, J lost 4 bases, and 22 bases lay in between. This CDR3 comprises 18 residues. The germline gives CDR1 MDHEN, CDR2 SYDVKM. The CDR3 spells CASSFSSPVREDNQPQHF. In DNA form, the CDR3 reads TGTGCCAGCAGTTTTTCCTCACCCGTGCGGGAGGATAATCAGCCCCAGCATTTT.

This clonotype was detected only a few times. This rearrangement joins TRBV15 to TRBJ2-3; D is perhaps TRBD1 or TRBD2 (5 bases each). Germline-derived CDR1 and CDR2 are LNHNV and YYDKDF (reference sequence). The CDR3 totals 19 residues. The ends were cut back, 5 bases at V and 1 base at J, with 25 bases in the middle. CDR3 amino acids: CATSGRGPGHGGRTDTQYF. CDR3 bases: TGTGCCACCAGCGGCCGGGGACCAGGACATGGCGGACGCACAGATACGCAGTATTTT.

The chain joins TRBV6-6 to TRBJ1-3; D gene uncertain. The CDR3 is made up of 16 amino acids. Trimming pared 6 bases from V and 1 base from J, leaving 16 bases between. Germline V gene lookup returns CDR1 MNHNY and CDR2 SVGAGI (reference sequence). This chain's CDR3 is CASSQQVPISGNTIYF. In DNA form, the CDR3 reads TGTGCCAGCAGCCAGCAGGTCCCTATTTCTGGAAACACCATATATTTT.